Listed here are 27 T cell receptor beta chains from one sample, sequenced in a study of blood T cell repertoires in COVID-19. Sequenced by immunoSEQ multiplex PCR; TCRdb stores in-frame clones only, minus some. Among under 130,000 clones listed, roughly 80% were seen once. The specimen sequenced was peripheral blood. These receptors were taken from an elderly woman with acute or convalescent COVID-19.

The chain couples TRBV9 to TRBJ2-3; TRBD2 matches at 8 bases. J was trimmed by 3 bases and V by 1 base; bases with no gene match: 4. The CDR3 is 15 amino acids. Per germline, CDR1 SGDLS and CDR2 YYNGEE. The CDR3 sequence is CASSVSGSRTDTQYF. The CDR3 nucleotides are TGTGCCAGCAGCGTAAGCGGGAGTAGAACAGATACGCAGTATTTT.

The gene calls are TRBV5-1 and TRBJ2-5; 10 nucleotides align to TRBD2. The V gene's germline CDR1 is SGHRS and CDR2 YFSETQ. This CDR3 is 18 amino acids long. V lost 4 bases to trimming and J lost 5 bases; unmatched junction nucleotides: 17. CDR3 bases: TGCGCCAGCAGCCGGACGCAGAGCGGGAGGGCCGCGGTGGAGACCCAGTACTTC. Protein product: CASSRTQSGRAAVETQYF.

The chain is built from TRBV25-1 and TRBJ2-1, with TRBD2 matching over 7 bases. The V gene end was trimmed by 0 bases and the J gene end by 7 bases; junction bases not matched to a gene: 9. The germline V gene has CDR1 MGHDK and CDR2 SYGVNS. The CDR3 is 16 amino acids. Here the CDR3 reads CASSEYGWREWNEQFF. In nucleotides, the CDR3 is TGTGCCAGCAGTGAATACGGGTGGCGGGAGTGGAATGAGCAGTTCTTC.

This clone was counted a few times. The gene calls are TRBV18 and TRBJ2-2; D is possibly TRBD2 (6 bases). Germline CDR1 is KGHSH and CDR2 is LQKENI. Trimming pared 2 bases from V and 3 bases from J, leaving 16 bases between. The CDR3 totals 17 residues. CDR3 bases: TGTGCCAGCTCACCAAAGCGTTTAGCGGATTACACCGGGGAGCTGTTTTTT. As protein: CASSPKRLADYTGELFF.

The rearrangement joins TRBV4-1 to TRBJ1-6; 9 bases line up with TRBD1. Looked up from germline, CDR1 is MGHRA and CDR2 is YSYEKL. The CDR3 has 14 amino acids. J was trimmed by 5 bases and V by 5 bases; bases with no gene match: 1. This CDR3 is CASSRDRDNSPLHF. CDR3 nucleotides: TGCGCCAGCAGCAGGGACAGGGATAATTCACCCCTCCACTTT.

This rearrangement joins TRBV27 to TRBJ2-1; D is perhaps TRBD1 (5 bases). The CDR3 sequence is 15 residues long. Germline lookup yields CDR1 MNHEY and CDR2 SMNVEV (reference sequence). V lost 4 bases and J lost 4, with 14 bases in between. CDR3 coding DNA: TGTGCCAGCAGTTCGACAGTTTCGGGTTACAATGAGCAGTTCTTC. Translated: CASSSTVSGYNEQFF.

The chain carries TRBV15 and TRBJ1-5; no clear D. Between the trimmed V and J ends, which lost 1 base and 8 bases, there was a span of 12 bases. In germline, CDR1 is LNHNV, CDR2 YYDKDF (reference sequence). This CDR3 has 14 residues. The CDR3, as DNA: TGTGCCACCAGCAGAGTGCCGGGAACGGAGCCCCAGCATTTT. This encodes CATSRVPGTEPQHF.

This rearrangement joins TRBV5-6 to TRBJ2-5; D may be TRBD2 (6 bases). Germline V gene sequence: CDR1 SGHDT, CDR2 YYEEEE. The ends were cut back, 4 bases at V and 5 bases at J, with 15 bases in the middle. This CDR3 has 14 residues. The CDR3 sequence: CASSTGLKGETQYF. The CDR3 coding sequence is TGTGCCAGCAGCACGGGACTCAAGGGGGAGACCCAGTACTTC. Full variable domain (remainder filled in from reference TRBV5-6 and TRBJ2-5): DAGVTQSPTHLIKTRGQQVTLRCSPKSGHDTVSWYQQALGQGPQFIFQYYEEEERQRGNFPDRFSGHQFPNYSSELNVNALLLGDSALYLCASSTGLKGETQYFGPGTRLLVL.

V and J are TRBV11-2 and TRBJ1-4; the D gene is possibly TRBD1 (5 bases). This CDR3 is built from 17 residues. Germline V CDR1 and CDR2: SGHAT, FQNNGV. Trimming removed 4 bases from V and 0 bases from J, with 15 bases in between. The DNA of the CDR3 is TGTGCCAGCAGCTCGGAGGGACGTCCTGCAACTAATGAAAAACTGTTTTTT. As protein: CASSSEGRPATNEKLFF.

This clone was observed a few times. The J gene is TRBJ1-3, the V gene TRBV18; D ambiguous. V lost 2 bases to trimming and J lost 2 bases, with 10 bases between them. Germline V gene lookup returns CDR1 KGHSH and CDR2 LQKENI. CDR3 length: 15 residues. The CDR3 loop is CASSPIGLAGNTIYF. Written as DNA, the CDR3 is TGTGCCAGCTCACCAATCGGGTTAGCTGGAAACACCATATATTTT.

The rearrangement uses TRBV4-2 and TRBJ1-5; D gene ambiguous. Per germline, CDR1 LGHNA and CDR2 YNFKEQ. The CDR3 totals 15 residues. Trimming pared 2 bases from V and 2 bases from J, leaving 10 bases between. This CDR3 is CASSQIPGGNQPQHF. The CDR3 DNA reads as TGTGCCAGCAGCCAAATACCCGGAGGCAATCAGCCCCAGCATTTT.

The V and J genes are TRBV11-3 and TRBJ1-3, with D uncertain. From germline, CDR1 is SGHNT and CDR2 YENEEA. This CDR3 is 13 amino acids long. Between the trimmed V and J ends, which lost 5 bases and 8 bases, there was a span of 13 bases. In DNA, the CDR3 is TGTGCCAGCAGCCCTCCGGAGGGAGACACCATATATTTT. Residues: CASSPPEGDTIYF.

The V call is TRBV5-1, the J call TRBJ2-5; 10 bases match TRBD1. Germline lookup yields CDR1 SGHRS and CDR2 YFSETQ. With V trimmed by 4 bases and J by 3 bases, 9 bases remained unmatched. This CDR3 has 16 residues. The DNA for the CDR3 is TGCGCCAGCAGCAAAGCCGGGACAGGGGTAGAAGAGACCCAGTACTTC. This translates into CASSKAGTGVEETQYF.

The chain uses TRBV12-5 and TRBJ1-5; 8 bases fit TRBD1. V dropped 3 bases and J dropped 6; count of bases not matched to a gene: 4. Germline V gene lookup returns CDR1 LGHNT and CDR2 FRNRAP. The CDR3 spans 14 residues. CDR3 nucleotides: TGTGCTAGTGGTTTAACAGGGGGTATTCAGCCCCAGCATTTT. Its protein product is CASGLTGGIQPQHF. Looking up the rest from reference TRBV12-5 and TRBJ1-5 gives the full variable domain: DARVTQTPRHKVTEMGQEVTMRCQPILGHNTVFWYRQTMMQGLELLAYFRNRAPLDDSGMPKDRFSAEMPDATLATLKIQPSEPRDSAVYFCASGLTGGIQPQHFGDGTRLSIL.

This chain uses TRBV3-1 (or the pseudogene TRBV3-2) with TRBJ2-1, with D possibly matching TRBD2 (5 bases). This CDR3 region has 11 residues. Trimming removed 4 bases from V and 10 bases from J, with 8 bases in between. In germline, CDR1 is LGHDT, CDR2 YNNKEL (reference sequence). The chain's CDR3 is CASSPGWEQFF. DNA of the CDR3: TGTGCCAGCAGCCCGGGGTGGGAGCAGTTCTTC.

V gene TRBV28 combines with J gene TRBJ2-3, with D perhaps TRBD1 (5 bases). Trimming took 2 bases from V and 1 from J, leaving 25 bases between them. The germline V gene has CDR1 MDHEN and CDR2 SYDVKM. The CDR3 has 20 amino acids. The CDR3 loop reads CASSLRVWTLKEWGTDTQYF. The CDR3 DNA sequence: TGTGCCAGCAGTTTACGTGTCTGGACACTTAAGGAGTGGGGCACAGATACGCAGTATTTT.

This sequence joins TRBV2 and TRBJ2-3; 15 bases line up with TRBD2. Trimming took 9 bases from V and 6 from J; bases not matched to a gene: 4. In germline, CDR1 is SNHLY, CDR2 FYNNEI. This CDR3 is built from 14 residues. The CDR3 loop reads CASCGTSGRDTQYF. The CDR3 DNA reads TGTGCCAGTTGCGGGACTAGCGGGAGGGATACGCAGTATTTT.

The chain employs TRBV24-1 and TRBJ2-5; 8 bases agree with TRBD2. The germline V gene has CDR1 KGHDR and CDR2 SFDVKD. The ends lost 0 bases at V and 3 bases at J; junction bases unmatched: 5. This CDR3 region has 16 residues. The CDR3 here is CATSDLREGLKETQYF. Here the CDR3 DNA reads TGTGCCACCAGTGATTTGCGGGAGGGCCTAAAAGAGACCCAGTACTTC.

This clone appeared once. The genes are TRBV3-1 (or the pseudogene TRBV3-2) and TRBJ2-1; TRBD2 aligns across 12 bases. The germline V gene encodes CDR1 LGHDT and CDR2 YNNKEL (reference sequence). The CDR3 is made up of 15 amino acids. The ends lost 4 bases at V and 7 bases at J; junction bases unmatched: 5. CDR3 residues: CASSLASGRGNEQFF. The CDR3 DNA is TGTGCCAGCAGCCTGGCTAGCGGGAGGGGAAATGAGCAGTTCTTC.

The CDR3: CASSPQGNTEAFF. CDR3 nucleotides: TGTGCCAGCAGCCCGCAGGGGAACACTGAAGCTTTCTTT. V is TRBV11-3 and J is TRBJ1-1; TRBD1 might be the D (5 bases). Germline V lookup: CDR1 SGHNT, CDR2 YENEEA. The CDR3 covers 13 residues. Between the trimmed V and J ends, which lost 5 bases and 1 base, there was a span of 8 bases.

This clone was observed a single time. Other DNA sequences within the sample encode an identical CDR3. V and J are TRBV12-3 or TRBV12-4 and TRBJ1-5; no reliable D call. The CDR3 runs to 13 residues. With 3 bases removed from V and 4 bases from J, the gap between germline ends came to 7 bases. For the CDR3, the DNA is TGTGCCAGCAGTTTGAGCCCAAATCAGCCCCAGCATTTT. It translates to CASSLSPNQPQHF.

The chain is built from TRBV6-5 and TRBJ1-5; 7 bases are a match to TRBD1. CDR3 length: 15 residues. V gave up 5 bases and J gave up 4 bases; unmatched junction bases: 8. Germline CDR1 MNHEY, CDR2 SVGAGI. The CDR3 here is CASSTALGQNQPQHF. For the CDR3, the DNA is TGTGCCAGCAGTACCGCCCTGGGACAGAATCAGCCCCAGCATTTT.

This clone has only a few counts. V is TRBV5-4 and J is TRBJ2-2; TRBD2 is a possible D gene (5 bases). The CDR3 contains 15 residues. Germline V CDR1 and CDR2: SGHNT, YYREEE (reference sequence). The germline V and J ends were trimmed by 4 bases and 6 bases, with 16 bases remaining between them. CDR3 sequence (DNA): TGTGCCAGCAGCCCACCGGGATCCGGCTCCGGGGAGCTGTTTTTT. This codes for CASSPPGSGSGELFF. The full variable domain, rest sourced from reference TRBV5-4 and TRBJ2-2, is ETGVTQSPTHLIKTRGQQVTLRCSSQSGHNTVSWYQQALGQGPQFIFQYYREEENGRGNFPPRFSGLQFPNYSSELNVNALELDDSALYLCASSPPGSGSGELFFGEGSRLTVL.

V gene TRBV5-4 combines with J gene TRBJ2-5; D is possibly TRBD2 (6 bases). Trimming took off 0 bases at V and 7 bases at J, with 16 bases between the two ends. Germline-derived CDR1 and CDR2 are SGHNT and YYREEE (reference sequence). This CDR3 is 15 amino acids long. For the CDR3, the DNA is TGTGCCAGCAGCTTGGGCCTAGAGGCGGGACGGACCCAGTACTTC. This encodes CASSLGLEAGRTQYF. Using reference TRBV5-4 and TRBJ2-5 for the parts outside the CDR3, the full variable domain is ETGVTQSPTHLIKTRGQQVTLRCSSQSGHNTVSWYQQALGQGPQFIFQYYREEENGRGNFPPRFSGLQFPNYSSELNVNALELDDSALYLCASSLGLEAGRTQYFGPGTRLLVL.

V is TRBV28 and J is TRBJ2-1; 8 positions match TRBD1. V dropped 7 bases and J dropped 6; count of bases not matched to a gene: 11. Germline values: CDR1 MDHEN, CDR2 SYDVKM. The length of the CDR3 is 15 residues. The CDR3 DNA follows: TGTGCCAGCACTGTTCGGGACAGGAGGTTCAATGAGCAGTTCTTC. This translates into CASTVRDRRFNEQFF. The full variable domain, rest sourced from reference TRBV28 and TRBJ2-1, is DVKVTQSSRYLVKRTGEKVFLECVQDMDHENMFWYRQDPGLGLRLIYFSYDVKMKEKGDIPEGYSVSREKKERFSLILESASTNQTSMYLCASTVRDRRFNEQFFGPGTRLTVL.

The chain uses TRBV28 and TRBJ1-4; 8 bases match TRBD1. Germline V gene data show CDR1 as MDHEN and CDR2 as SYDVKM. Trimming took 6 bases from V and 7 from J; bases not matched to a gene: 10. The CDR3 is 15 residues long. The CDR3 spells CASSPPGTGTEKLFF. The CDR3 nucleotides read TGTGCCAGCAGCCCCCCTGGGACAGGAACTGAAAAACTGTTTTTT. The full variable domain, in which reference TRBV28 and TRBJ1-4 provide the parts outside the CDR3, is DVKVTQSSRYLVKRTGEKVFLECVQDMDHENMFWYRQDPGLGLRLIYFSYDVKMKEKGDIPEGYSVSREKKERFSLILESASTNQTSMYLCASSPPGTGTEKLFFGSGTQLSVL.

V and J are TRBV7-9 and TRBJ2-7; perhaps TRBD1 as D (5 bases). CDR1 and CDR2 (germline): SEHNR, FQNEAQ (reference sequence). The CDR3 extends over 15 amino acids. The CDR3 loop reads CASSLAGYRTWELRV. DNA of the CDR3: TGTGCCAGCAGCTTAGCGGGTTACAGGACCTGGGAACTTCGCGTC.